This paragraph reports one T cell receptor beta chain. The antigen is not known. Profiled with immunoSEQ multiplex PCR; TCRdb holds only in-frame clones, not every one. The profile shows 130,000 to 150,000 clones, about 91% of them singletons. The record originates from a study of cytomegalovirus exposure and HLA in healthy donors. General study findings and limits: Cytomegalovirus association was assigned to under 200 TCR beta chains. It was reported that the classifier diagnosed cytomegalovirus status with high specificity and sensitivity in both the original and validation cohorts.

Germline V gives CDR1 SGHNT, CDR2 YENEEA. V shed 3 bases, J shed 1 base, and the junction held 1 base outside the gene matches. The CDR3 is made up of 14 amino acids. The chain recombines TRBV11-3 with TRBJ2-3; 7 bases are shared with TRBD2. The sequence came from a woman aged 18-35 years in good health and CMV-seropositive. Sequencing was done on a sample of PBMCs. The CDR3 sequence is CASSFTSGTDTQYF. As DNA, the CDR3 is TGTGCCAGCAGCTTTACTAGCGGCACAGATACGCAGTATTTT. Using reference TRBV11-3 and TRBJ2-3 for the parts outside the CDR3, the full variable domain is EAGVVQSPRYKIIEKKQPVAFWCNPISGHNTLYWYLQNLGQGPELLIRYENEEAVDDSQLPKDRFSAERLKGVDSTLKIQPAELGDSAVYLCASSFTSGTDTQYFGPGTRLTVL.